Detailed here is one T cell receptor beta chain. The data originate from a study of blood T cell repertoires in COVID-19. Source study methods: Reference gene primer amplification yielded estimated nucleated cell counts. The table came from immunoSEQ multiplex PCR; TCRdb's copy has only in-frame clones and leaves some out. For V, J and clone size, that table is used; D and trimming come from the DNA. The sample includes roughly 220,000 clones, 80% to 90% of them seen just once. Germline V gives CDR1 LGHDT, CDR2 YNNKEL (reference sequence). The length of the CDR3 is 16 residues. The ends were cut back, 6 bases at V and 4 bases at J, with 18 bases in the middle.

The sequenced material came from PBMCs or T cells enriched from blood (not recorded which). The receptor comes from a woman in her forties with acute COVID-19. V and J are TRBV3-1 (or the pseudogene TRBV3-2) and TRBJ2-2; the D is unclear. The CDR3 bases are TGTGCCAGCAGACATAATTCCCCCGCCACCACCGGGGAGCTGTTTTTT. Its protein is CASRHNSPATTGELFF.